The T cell receptor beta chain described here comes from a study of metastatic and nonmetastatic thyroid tumors (dated by TCRdb to about 2020). A note on the overall study: For patients with malignant and with benign thyroid disease, the researchers compared repertoires between peripheral blood samples and tumor or nodule tissue samples.

None of the patients had been given any treatment before thyroid surgery. Using T-cell receptor beta sequencing, the researchers looked back retrospectively at clinical samples from patients, gathered between the early 2010s and the late 2010s. Broad study findings and their caveats: In both blood and tumor samples, TCR beta diversity was reported to be significantly higher in malignant tumors than in benign nodules.

Receptors were amplified or captured by PCR. Sequencing relied on an Illumina HiSeq 4000. High-throughput sequencing was used to profile the TCR beta-chain CDR3 region of each patient. Processing in the source paper ran as follows. Drawing on CDR3 differences between clinicopathological groups, the researchers built a classifier meant to tell apart patients with distant-metastatic papillary thyroid cancer. The Shannon index was used to measure repertoire diversity, and the Morisita-Horn index was used to measure how similar tumor and blood repertoires were. The public reads were reanalyzed by TCRdb: fastp trimming at Q25, MiXCR alignment, in-frame beta chains only. TCRdb assigned the V and J calls; the authors' analysis was not used. The sample profile shows fewer than 13,000 clones; 25% to 30% of them were found once. Approximately 10% of the sample rests with the top ten. By its share of the sample, this clone is medium-sized (0.01 to 0.1%). The target of this receptor is not known. Per-nucleotide qualities are absent, and no much larger clonotype sits a single base away.

The cysteine opens and the phenylalanine closes a CDR3 of 14 amino acids. Only the CDR3 DNA stays, 42 bases, in frame from base 1. Trimming costs V 10 bases and J 0 bases, and their ends lie 12 bases apart. In the germline V gene, CDR1 corresponds to MNHEY and CDR2 to SVGEGT. This receptor was obtained from a male donor with papillary thyroid cancer or a benign thyroid nodule (not recorded which). Some clones in this sample may be carry-over from other donors' samples. The V and J genes are TRBV6-2 or TRBV6-3 and TRBJ2-2, with the D gene call left open. The sequencing sample was made of tumor tissue. The nucleotide sequence reads as follows: TGTGCCACCGTGGGTCGGCCGAACACCGGGGAGCTGTTTTTT. Translated, it gives CATVGRPNTGELFF.